This paragraph reports one TCR beta chain. This table comes from immunoSEQ multiplex PCR, and its TCRdb copy is limited to in-frame clones, with some not included. The sample carries approximately 940,000 clones, around three quarters recorded once. CDR1 is KGHSH, CDR2 LQKENI, per germline. The trim removed 2 bases at V and 5 bases at J, leaving 5 bases unmatched. CDR3 size: 15 residues. Each of the donors was a healthy adult who was HIV-negative and had not had a recent acute infection or vaccination. Into CD45RA+ naive and CD45RA-negative memory subsets, the CD4+ cells were split. This sample is part of a study of shared clonotypes between healthy human individuals.

This chain joins TRBV18 and TRBJ1-4; 7 positions match TRBD1. This TCR was sampled from a young man in good health. Specimen: memory CD4+ T cells sorted from blood. Subset specified: CD45RA-negative fraction. CDR3 loop: CASSPGGQQNEKLFF. In DNA form, the CDR3 reads TGTGCCAGCTCACCAGGGGGACAGCAAAATGAAAAACTGTTTTTT.